The TCR beta chain described here comes from a study of T-cell memory formation after mild COVID-19. The overall study: TCR clusters were mostly confined to one donor each.

This CDR3 has 17 amino acids. V was cut by 5 bases and J by 0 bases, with 14 bases left in between. General study findings and limits: From day 15 to 85, contracting clones were balanced between CD4 and CD8, whereas later expanders leaned toward CD4+. CD8+ contracting clones occupied EMRA, while CD4+ ones occupied mainly CM and EM. Unconfirmed was the SARS-CoV-2 specificity of second-wave clones that peaked on day 37.

As regards this clonotype: The target antigen is unknown.

TCRdb re-called the 5' RACE reads through MiXCR, storing one row per CDR3 protein. The repertoire includes about 350,000 distinct CDR3 sequences, roughly 13% of them detected once, and 22% sits in the top ten. The specimen was PBMCs or a T cell subset sorted from them (not recorded which). This clonotype originated in a man between 18 and 29 years old who had mild COVID-19 (a few samples of this study predate the infection). Cell type and time point are not known. The rearrangement joins TRBV12-3 or TRBV12-4 to TRBJ2-6; D tentatively reads TRBD1 or TRBD2 (5 bases each). The CDR3 protein is CASSTGTAYSGANVLTF. The DNA for the CDR3 is TGTGCCAGCAGTACCGGGACCGCATACTCTGGGGCCAACGTCCTGACTTTC.